These 16 T cell receptor beta chains originate from one sample sequenced in a study of CD8+CD57+ T cells in acquired aplastic anemia. Genomic DNA, serving as template, underwent TCR beta VDJ and CDR3 profiling. Each CDR3 protein is one row after TCRdb ran MiXCR on the reads. The table lists hundreds of thousands of distinct CDR3 sequences, around a third of them singletons. It was patients with CD8+CD57+ cell expansion by flow cytometry who were chosen for sequencing. Sequencing used sorted CD4+, CD8+, or CD8+CD57+ T cells (not recorded which) from PBMCs. All receptors derive from a human donor with aplastic anemia.

The table lists this clonotype with many counts. The chain employs TRBV7-3 and TRBJ2-7; D not certain. The V end lost 5 bases, the J end lost 0 bases, and 11 bases lay between the germline ends. Germline lookup yields CDR1 SGHTA and CDR2 FQGTGA. The CDR3 is made up of 14 amino acids. CDR3: CASSPHFGSYEQYF. The CDR3 nucleotides are TGTGCCAGCAGCCCCCATTTTGGCTCCTACGAGCAGTACTTC.

The chain recombines TRBV24-1 with TRBJ2-7; D is unclear. The germline gives CDR1 KGHDR, CDR2 SFDVKD. There are 14 residues in the CDR3. The V end was cut by 4 bases, the J end by 3 bases, with 12 bases between. CDR3 DNA: TGTGCCACCAGTGAGAATGGACCCTTCTACGAGCAGTACTTC. It codes for CATSENGPFYEQYF.

About this clonotype itself: The junction does not match germline at one end; this may be a read error. The chain links TRBV10-3 to TRBJ2-6; tentatively, D is TRBD1 (6 bases). The CDR3 totals 16 residues. CDR1 is ENHRY, CDR2 SYGVKD, per germline. The CDR3 here is CASRTGQNSGADVLTF. The CDR3 coding sequence is TGTGCCAGTCGGACCGGACAGAACTCTGGGGCCGACGTCCTGACTTTC.

The sample holds one count of this clonotype. V gene TRBV20-1 combines with J gene TRBJ1-3, with D possibly being TRBD1 (6 bases). V was shortened by 4 bases and J by 0 bases, with 13 bases between the two germline ends. Germline V lookup: CDR1 DFQATT, CDR2 SNEGSKA (reference sequence). The CDR3 is 15 residues long. The CDR3 protein is CSAKSGDYSGNTIYF. In DNA, the CDR3 is TGCAGTGCTAAATCAGGGGACTACTCTGGAAACACCATATATTTT.

This clonotype came up once. The chain is built from TRBV2 and TRBJ1-2, with 11 nucleotides matching TRBD1. The CDR3 covers 13 residues. V gave up 8 bases and J gave up 6 bases; unmatched junction bases: 5. Per germline, CDR1 SNHLY and CDR2 FYNNEI. CDR3 residues: CASLRDRGDGYTF. DNA of the CDR3: TGTGCCAGCCTGAGGGACAGGGGGGATGGCTACACCTTC. The full variable domain, rest sourced from reference TRBV2 and TRBJ1-2, is EPEVTQTPSHQVTQMGQEVILRCVPISNHLYFYWYRQILGQKVEFLVSFYNNEISEKSEIFDDQFSVERPDGSNFTLKIRSTKLEDSAMYFCASLRDRGDGYTFGSGTRLTVV.

V usage is TRBV5-1 and J usage is TRBJ2-5, with TRBD2 identical over 8 bases. The CDR3 has 18 amino acids. The germline CDR1 and CDR2 sequences are SGHRS and YFSETQ. The V segment lost 1 base and the J segment 1 base; nucleotides outside the gene matches: 12. CDR3 nucleotides: TGCGCCAGCAGCTTGAGGGGGACTAGGAAGGCCATCCAAGAGACCCAGTACTTC. Amino acid sequence: CASSLRGTRKAIQETQYF.

This chain joins TRBV20-1 and TRBJ2-7; no firm D call. Germline CDR1 reads DFQATT; CDR2 reads SNEGSKA (reference sequence). V shed 0 bases and J shed 1 base, with 13 bases lying between them. This CDR3 is 15 amino acids long. The CDR3 loop reads CSARDRATISYEQYF. The CDR3 DNA reads TGCAGTGCTAGAGACCGGGCTACAATATCCTACGAGCAGTACTTC.

This sequence joins TRBV29-1 and TRBJ1-1; TRBD1 matches at 10 bases. V lost 8 bases, J lost 5 bases, and 14 bases stayed unmatched. Germline loops: CDR1 SQVTM, CDR2 ANQGSEA. The CDR3 sequence is 15 residues long. CDR3 protein: CSPNQNGTGETEAFF. Here the CDR3 DNA reads TGCAGCCCAAACCAGAACGGGACAGGGGAGACTGAAGCTTTCTTT.

Ten or more counts support this clonotype. This chain joins TRBV24-1 and TRBJ2-1; tentative D call: TRBD1 (6 bases). CDR3 length: 15 residues. V was clipped by 3 bases and J by 4 bases, with 12 bases between them. The germline V gene has CDR1 KGHDR and CDR2 SFDVKD. The CDR3 region is CATSDPDGTYNEQFF. Here the CDR3 DNA reads TGTGCCACCAGTGATCCGGACGGGACATACAATGAGCAGTTCTTC.

Comment on this clonotype: The germline gene is not matched at one end of the junction; a read error may be the cause. The chain is built from TRBV5-4 and TRBJ1-6, with a possible D match to TRBD1 (5 bases). Germline CDR1 SGHNT, CDR2 YYREEE (reference sequence). This CDR3 has 15 amino acids. This CDR3 is CACSTLTETDSPLHF. The CDR3 region has the DNA TGTGCCTGCAGCACTTTGACAGAAACGGATTCACCCCTCCACTTT.

On this clonotype: Since a much larger clone is just one base distant, this may be a read error. V gene TRBV19 combines with J gene TRBJ1-1; unclear D gene. The CDR3 sequence is 14 residues long. The V gene's germline CDR1 is LNHDA and CDR2 SQIVND (reference sequence). V was trimmed by 4 bases and J by 7 bases, leaving 16 bases between them. The CDR3 is CASSNSGGTSEAFF. The CDR3, as DNA: TGTGCCAGTAGTAACTCGGGCGGCACGAGTGAAGCTTTCTTT.

This clonotype was recorded a few times. The chain recombines TRBV12-3 or TRBV12-4 with TRBJ2-7; TRBD2 aligns across 13 bases. The junction had 11 bases not matched to a gene; V was cut back by 6 bases and J by 6 bases. The CDR3 is made up of 16 amino acids. CDR3 loop: CASSYPGLAGKVEQYF. CDR3 nucleotide sequence: TGTGCCAGCAGCTACCCGGGACTAGCGGGAAAAGTCGAGCAGTACTTC.

This clonotype was seen repeatedly, ten times or more. V gene TRBV7-9 combines with J gene TRBJ2-3; 9 bases fit TRBD2. The J segment lost 13 bases and the V segment lost 1 base, leaving 9 bases of the junction unmatched. Germline loops: CDR1 SEHNR, CDR2 FQNEAQ (reference sequence). CDR3 length: 14 residues. The CDR3 sequence is CASSLGIAGEPKYF. CDR3 nucleotide sequence: TGTGCCAGCAGCTTAGGGATAGCGGGGGAACCGAAGTATTTT.

This clonotype has a handful of counts. The V gene is TRBV6-1, the J gene TRBJ2-7, with a tentative D call TRBD1 (6 bases). The CDR3 is made up of 12 amino acids. The V end was cut by 4 bases, the J end by 6 bases, with 10 bases between. Germline CDR1 MNHNS, CDR2 SASEGT. CDR3 loop: CASSVTGPEQYF. For the CDR3, the DNA is TGTGCCAGCAGTGTGACAGGTCCCGAGCAGTACTTC.

The rearrangement joins TRBV29-1 to TRBJ2-7, with 10 bases that match TRBD2. The CDR3 runs 14 residues. The junction had 8 bases not matched to a gene; V was cut back by 6 bases and J by 3 bases. Germline assignment: CDR1 SQVTM and CDR2 ANQGSEA. DNA for the CDR3: TGCAGCGTAGCCACTAGCGGGACTGTCTACGAGCAGTACTTC. Translated: CSVATSGTVYEQYF.

This clonotype was seen more than once but under ten times. The genes are TRBV4-1 and TRBJ2-1; 13 positions agree with TRBD2. J lost 5 bases, V lost 4 bases, and 5 bases had no gene match. Germline CDR1 and CDR2: MGHRA and YSYEKL. The CDR3 totals 16 residues. The CDR3 spells CASSPYGTSGNNEQFF. CDR3 in DNA: TGCGCCAGCAGCCCGTACGGGACTAGCGGGAACAATGAGCAGTTCTTC.